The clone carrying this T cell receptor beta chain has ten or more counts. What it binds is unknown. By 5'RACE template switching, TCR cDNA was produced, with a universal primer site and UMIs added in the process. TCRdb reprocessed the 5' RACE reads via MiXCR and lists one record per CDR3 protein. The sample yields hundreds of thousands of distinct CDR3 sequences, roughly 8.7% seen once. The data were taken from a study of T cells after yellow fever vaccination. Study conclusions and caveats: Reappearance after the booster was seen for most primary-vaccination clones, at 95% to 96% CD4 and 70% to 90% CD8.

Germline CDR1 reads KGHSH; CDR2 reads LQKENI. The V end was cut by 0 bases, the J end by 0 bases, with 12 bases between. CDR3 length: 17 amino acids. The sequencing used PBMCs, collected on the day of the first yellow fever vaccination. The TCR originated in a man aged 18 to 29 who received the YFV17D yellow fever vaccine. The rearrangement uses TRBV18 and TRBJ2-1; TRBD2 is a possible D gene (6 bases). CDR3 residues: CASSPPGLSSSYNEQFF. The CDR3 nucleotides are TGTGCCAGCTCACCACCGGGACTTTCGAGCTCCTACAATGAGCAGTTCTTC.